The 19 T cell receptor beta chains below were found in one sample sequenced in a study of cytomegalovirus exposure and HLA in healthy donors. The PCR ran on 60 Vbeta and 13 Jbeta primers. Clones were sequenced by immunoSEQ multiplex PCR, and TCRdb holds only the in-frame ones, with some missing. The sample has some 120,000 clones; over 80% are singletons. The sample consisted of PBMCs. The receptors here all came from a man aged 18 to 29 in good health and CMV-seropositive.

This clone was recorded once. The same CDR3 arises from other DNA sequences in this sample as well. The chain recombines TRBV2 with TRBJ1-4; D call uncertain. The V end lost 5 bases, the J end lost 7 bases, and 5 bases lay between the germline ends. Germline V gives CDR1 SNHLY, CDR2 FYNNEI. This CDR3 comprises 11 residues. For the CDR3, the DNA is TGTGCCAGCAGTCGGGGTGAAAAACTGTTTTTT. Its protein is CASSRGEKLFF. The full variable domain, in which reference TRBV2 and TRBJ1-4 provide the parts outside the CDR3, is EPEVTQTPSHQVTQMGQEVILRCVPISNHLYFYWYRQILGQKVEFLVSFYNNEISEKSEIFDDQFSVERPDGSNFTLKIRSTKLEDSAMYFCASSRGEKLFFGSGTQLSVL.

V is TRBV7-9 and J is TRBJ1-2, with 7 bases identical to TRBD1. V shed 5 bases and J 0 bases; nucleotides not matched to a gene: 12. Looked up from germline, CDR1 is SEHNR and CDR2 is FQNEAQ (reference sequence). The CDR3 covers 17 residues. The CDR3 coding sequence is TGTGCCAGCAGCCCGCAGGGGGGTGGTTTGTCTAACTATGGCTACACCTTC. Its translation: CASSPQGGGLSNYGYTF. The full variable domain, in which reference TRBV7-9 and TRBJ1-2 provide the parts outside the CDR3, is DTGVSQNPRHKITKRGQNVTFRCDPISEHNRLYWYRQTLGQGPEFLTYFQNEAQLEKSRLLSDRFSAERPKGSFSTLEIQRTEQGDSAMYLCASSPQGGGLSNYGYTFGSGTRLTVV.

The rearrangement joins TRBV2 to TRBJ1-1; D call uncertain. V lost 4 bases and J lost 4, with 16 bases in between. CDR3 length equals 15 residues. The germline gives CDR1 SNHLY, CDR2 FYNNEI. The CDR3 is CASSGGLGRSTEAFF. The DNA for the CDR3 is TGTGCCAGCAGTGGAGGACTTGGGCGTAGCACTGAAGCTTTCTTT.

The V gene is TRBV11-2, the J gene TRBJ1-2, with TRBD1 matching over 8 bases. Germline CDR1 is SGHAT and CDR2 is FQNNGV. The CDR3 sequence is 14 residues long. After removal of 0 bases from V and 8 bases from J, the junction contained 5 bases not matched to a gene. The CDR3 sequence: CASSLDQGAKGYTF. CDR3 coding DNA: TGTGCCAGCAGCTTAGATCAGGGGGCAAAAGGCTACACCTTC.

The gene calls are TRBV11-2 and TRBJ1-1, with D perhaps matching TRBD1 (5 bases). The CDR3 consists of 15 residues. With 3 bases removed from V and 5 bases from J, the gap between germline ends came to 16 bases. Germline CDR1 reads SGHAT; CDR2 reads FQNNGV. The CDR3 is CASSFFFGGRTEAFF. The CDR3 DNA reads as TGTGCCAGCAGCTTTTTTTTCGGGGGACGGACTGAAGCTTTCTTT.

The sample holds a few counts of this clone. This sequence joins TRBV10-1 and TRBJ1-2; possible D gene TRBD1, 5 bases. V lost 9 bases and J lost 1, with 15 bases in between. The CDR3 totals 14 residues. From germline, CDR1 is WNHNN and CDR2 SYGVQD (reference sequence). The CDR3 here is CAREDTQDNYGYTF. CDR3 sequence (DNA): TGCGCCAGAGAAGATACACAGGATAACTATGGCTACACCTTC.

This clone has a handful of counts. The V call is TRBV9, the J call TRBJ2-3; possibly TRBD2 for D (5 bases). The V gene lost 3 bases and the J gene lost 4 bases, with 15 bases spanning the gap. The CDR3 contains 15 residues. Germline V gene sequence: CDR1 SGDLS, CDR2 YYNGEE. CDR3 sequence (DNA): TGTGCCAGCAGCGCCGGGATTGCAGTGGCAGATACGCAGTATTTT. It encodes CASSAGIAVADTQYF.

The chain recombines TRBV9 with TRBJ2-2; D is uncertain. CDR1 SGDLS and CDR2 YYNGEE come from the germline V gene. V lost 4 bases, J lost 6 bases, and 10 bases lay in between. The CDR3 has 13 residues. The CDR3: CASSPGIPGELFF. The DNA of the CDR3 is TGTGCCAGCAGCCCAGGAATTCCCGGGGAGCTGTTTTTT. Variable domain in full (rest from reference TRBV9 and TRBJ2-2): DSGVTQTPKHLITATGQRVTLRCSPRSGDLSVYWYQQSLDQGLQFLIQYYNGEERAKGNILERFSAQQFPDLHSELNLSSLELGDSALYFCASSPGIPGELFFGEGSRLTVL.

CDR3 nucleotide sequence: TGTGCCAGTACCCTAGCCAGGGGTGGGACTGAAGCTTTCTTT. It yields the protein CASTLARGGTEAFF. The rearrangement joins TRBV19 to TRBJ1-1, with a weak D call TRBD1 (6 bases). V was cut by 7 bases and J by 5 bases, with 17 bases left in between. The CDR3 is 14 residues long. From germline, CDR1 is LNHDA and CDR2 SQIVND (reference sequence). Based on the CDR3 plus reference TRBV19 and TRBJ1-1, the full variable domain is DGGITQSPKYLFRKEGQNVTLSCEQNLNHDAMYWYRQDPGQGLRLIYYSQIVNDFQKGDIAEGYSVSREKKESFPLTVTSAQKNPTAFYLCASTLARGGTEAFFGQGTRLTVV.

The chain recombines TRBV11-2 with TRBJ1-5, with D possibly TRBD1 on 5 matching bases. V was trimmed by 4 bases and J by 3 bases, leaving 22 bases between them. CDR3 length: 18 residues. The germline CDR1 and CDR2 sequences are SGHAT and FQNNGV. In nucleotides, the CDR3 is TGTGCCAGCAGCTCGACCGTCGGGACTTGGGAGGACAATCAGCCCCAGCATTTT. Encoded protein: CASSSTVGTWEDNQPQHF.

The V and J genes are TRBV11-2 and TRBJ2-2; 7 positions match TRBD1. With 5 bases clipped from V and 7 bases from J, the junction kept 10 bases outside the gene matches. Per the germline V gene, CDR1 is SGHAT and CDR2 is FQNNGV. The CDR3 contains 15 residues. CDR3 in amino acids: CASSVDRVGGGELFF. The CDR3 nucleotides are TGTGCCAGCAGCGTTGACAGGGTCGGCGGCGGGGAGCTGTTTTTT.

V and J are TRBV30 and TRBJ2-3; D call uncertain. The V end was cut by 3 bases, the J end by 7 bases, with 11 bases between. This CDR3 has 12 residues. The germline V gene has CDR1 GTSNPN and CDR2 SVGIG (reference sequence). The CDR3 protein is CAWSSPVNTQYF. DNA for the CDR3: TGTGCCTGGAGCTCCCCGGTGAATACGCAGTATTTT.

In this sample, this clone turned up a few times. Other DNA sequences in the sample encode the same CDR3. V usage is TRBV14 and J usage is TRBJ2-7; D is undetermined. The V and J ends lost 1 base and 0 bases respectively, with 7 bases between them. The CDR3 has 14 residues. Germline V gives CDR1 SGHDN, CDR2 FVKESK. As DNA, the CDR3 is TGTGCCAGCAGCCAAGTAGGAGACTCCTACGAGCAGTACTTC. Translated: CASSQVGDSYEQYF.

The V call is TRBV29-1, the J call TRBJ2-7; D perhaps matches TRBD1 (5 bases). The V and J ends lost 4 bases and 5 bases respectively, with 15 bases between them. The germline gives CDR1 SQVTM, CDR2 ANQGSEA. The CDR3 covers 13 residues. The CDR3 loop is CSVAKLKGHEQYF. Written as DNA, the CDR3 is TGCAGCGTTGCCAAGCTTAAGGGGCACGAGCAGTACTTC.

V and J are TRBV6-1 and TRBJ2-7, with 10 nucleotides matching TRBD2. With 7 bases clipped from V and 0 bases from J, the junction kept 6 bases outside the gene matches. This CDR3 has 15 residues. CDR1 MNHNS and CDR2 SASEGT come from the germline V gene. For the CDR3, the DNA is TGTGCCAGCACCCTTAGCGGGGGGATCTCCTACGAGCAGTACTTC. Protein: CASTLSGGISYEQYF.

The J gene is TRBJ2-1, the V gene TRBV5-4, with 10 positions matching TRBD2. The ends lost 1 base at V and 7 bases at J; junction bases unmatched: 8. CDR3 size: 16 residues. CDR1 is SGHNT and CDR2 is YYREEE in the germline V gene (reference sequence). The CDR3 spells CASSLPGLAWGNEQFF. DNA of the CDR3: TGTGCCAGCAGCTTGCCGGGACTAGCGTGGGGAAATGAGCAGTTCTTC.

Written as DNA, the CDR3 is TGTGCCAGCAGTATCCTCCCAGGGACTGAAGCTTTCTTT. It is translated as CASSILPGTEAFF. The rearrangement uses TRBV27 and TRBJ1-1; weak D call: TRBD1 (5 bases). V lost 5 bases to trimming and J lost 5 bases, with 12 bases between them. CDR3 length: 13 residues. Germline CDR1 is MNHEY and CDR2 is SMNVEV (reference sequence).

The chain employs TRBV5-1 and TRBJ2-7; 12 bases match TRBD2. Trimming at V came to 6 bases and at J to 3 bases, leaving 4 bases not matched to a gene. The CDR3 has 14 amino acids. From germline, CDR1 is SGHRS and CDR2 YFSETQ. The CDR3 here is CASKGTSGFYEQYF. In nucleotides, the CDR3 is TGCGCCAGCAAAGGGACTAGCGGGTTCTACGAGCAGTACTTC.

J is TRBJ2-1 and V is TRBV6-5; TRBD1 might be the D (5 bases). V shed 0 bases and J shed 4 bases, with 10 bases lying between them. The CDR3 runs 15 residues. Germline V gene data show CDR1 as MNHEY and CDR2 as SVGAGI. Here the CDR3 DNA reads TGTGCCAGCAGTTACTCAAGGGGTCCGTACAATGAGCAGTTCTTC. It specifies CASSYSRGPYNEQFF.